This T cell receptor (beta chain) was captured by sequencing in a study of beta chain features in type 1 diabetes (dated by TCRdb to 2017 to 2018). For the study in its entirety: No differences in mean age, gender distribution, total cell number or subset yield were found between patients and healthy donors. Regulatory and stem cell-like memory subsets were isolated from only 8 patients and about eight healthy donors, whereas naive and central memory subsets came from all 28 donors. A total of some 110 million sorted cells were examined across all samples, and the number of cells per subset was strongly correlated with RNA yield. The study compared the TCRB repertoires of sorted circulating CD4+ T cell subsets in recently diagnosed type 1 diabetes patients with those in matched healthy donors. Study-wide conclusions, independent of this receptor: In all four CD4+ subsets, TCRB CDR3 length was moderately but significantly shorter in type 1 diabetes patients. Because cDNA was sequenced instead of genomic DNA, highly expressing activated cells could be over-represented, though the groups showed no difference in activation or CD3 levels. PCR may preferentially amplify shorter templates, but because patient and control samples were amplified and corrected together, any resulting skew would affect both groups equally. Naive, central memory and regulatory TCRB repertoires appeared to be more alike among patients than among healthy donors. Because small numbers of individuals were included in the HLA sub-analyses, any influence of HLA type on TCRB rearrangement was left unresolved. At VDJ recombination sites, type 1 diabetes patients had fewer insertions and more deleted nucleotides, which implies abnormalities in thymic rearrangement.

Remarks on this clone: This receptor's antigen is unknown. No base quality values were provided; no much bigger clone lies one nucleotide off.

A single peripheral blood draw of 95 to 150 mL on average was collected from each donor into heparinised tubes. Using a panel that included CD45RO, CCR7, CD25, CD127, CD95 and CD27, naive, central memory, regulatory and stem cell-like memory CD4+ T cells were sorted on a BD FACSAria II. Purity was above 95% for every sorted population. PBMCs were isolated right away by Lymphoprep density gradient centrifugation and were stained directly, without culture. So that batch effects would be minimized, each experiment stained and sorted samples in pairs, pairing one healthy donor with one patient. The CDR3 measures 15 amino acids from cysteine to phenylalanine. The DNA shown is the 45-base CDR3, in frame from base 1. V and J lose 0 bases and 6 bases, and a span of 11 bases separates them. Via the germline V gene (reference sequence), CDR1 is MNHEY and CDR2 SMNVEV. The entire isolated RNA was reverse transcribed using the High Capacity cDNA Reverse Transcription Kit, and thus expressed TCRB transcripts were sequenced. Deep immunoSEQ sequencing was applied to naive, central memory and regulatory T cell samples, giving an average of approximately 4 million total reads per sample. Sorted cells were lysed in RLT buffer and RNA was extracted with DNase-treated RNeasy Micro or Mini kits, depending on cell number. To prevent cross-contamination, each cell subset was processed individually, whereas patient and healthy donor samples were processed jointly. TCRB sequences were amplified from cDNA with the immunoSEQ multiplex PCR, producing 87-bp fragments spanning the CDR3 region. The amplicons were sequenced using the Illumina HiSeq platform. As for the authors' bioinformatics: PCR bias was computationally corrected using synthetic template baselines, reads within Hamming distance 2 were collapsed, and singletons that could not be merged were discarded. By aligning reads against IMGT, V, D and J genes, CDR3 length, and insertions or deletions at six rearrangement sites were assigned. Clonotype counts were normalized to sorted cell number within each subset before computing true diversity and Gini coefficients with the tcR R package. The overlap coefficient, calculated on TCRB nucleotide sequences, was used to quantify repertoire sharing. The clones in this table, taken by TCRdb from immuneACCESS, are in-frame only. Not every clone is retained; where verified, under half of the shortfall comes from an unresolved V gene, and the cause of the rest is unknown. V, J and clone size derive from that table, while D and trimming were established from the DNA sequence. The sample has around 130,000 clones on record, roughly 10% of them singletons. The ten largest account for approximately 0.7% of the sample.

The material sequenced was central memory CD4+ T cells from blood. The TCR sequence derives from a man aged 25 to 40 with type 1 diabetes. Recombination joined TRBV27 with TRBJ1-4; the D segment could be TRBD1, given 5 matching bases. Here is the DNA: TGTGCCAGCAGTTTATCCTCGGACACATATGAAAAACTGTTTTTT. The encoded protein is CASSLSSDTYEKLFF.